This T cell receptor (beta chain) was profiled in a study of T-cell reconstitution after alpha-beta-depleted transplantation in children. The study, taken as a whole, reports: A year had passed since transplant, and T-cell counts and diversity by then came mostly from newly produced T cells.

This CDR3 is built from 14 residues. V was trimmed by 7 bases and J by 4 bases, leaving 15 bases between them. Germline V gene lookup returns CDR1 PRHDT and CDR2 FYEKMQ (reference sequence). Note on this clonotype: Its matching antigen is unknown.

Unique molecular identifiers were used to barcode this TCRbeta library. TCRdb passed the PCR reads through MiXCR, listing each CDR3 protein once. Of around 600,000 distinct CDR3 sequences in the sample, 23% are singletons; the top ten hold over 12%. The receptor comes from a boy under two years old who had a stem cell transplant for acute myeloid leukemia, so the T cells may come from the graft donor. Sequences were derived from PBMCs, mostly from graft donor cells, sampled 360 days after TCRalphabeta/CD19-depleted stem cell transplant. V gene TRBV13 combines with J gene TRBJ2-3, with D unclear. CDR3: CASNIGPNSDTQYF. The CDR3, as DNA: TGTGCCAGCAATATTGGGCCGAATTCAGATACGCAGTATTTT.